A single sample gave rise to the 5 T cell receptor beta chains below, sequenced in a study of blood T cell repertoires in COVID-19. Repertoires were generated with immunoSEQ multiplex PCR, while TCRdb's copy carries only in-frame clones and drops some. Of 150,000 to 180,000 clones in the sample, roughly 83% were seen once. Material for sequencing was peripheral blood. All receptors derive from a woman aged 60-75 years with acute or convalescent COVID-19.

This sequence joins TRBV2 and TRBJ1-4, with D tentatively TRBD1 (5 bases). The CDR3 extends over 15 amino acids. Germline V gene lookup returns CDR1 SNHLY and CDR2 FYNNEI. The ends were cut back, 2 bases at V and 5 bases at J, with 12 bases in the middle. CDR3 in amino acids: CASSEMGGINEKLFF. As DNA, the CDR3 is TGTGCCAGCAGTGAAATGGGGGGAATAAATGAAAAACTGTTTTTT.

V is TRBV12-3 or TRBV12-4 and J is TRBJ1-2, with D hard to call. V was cut by 5 bases and J by 6 bases, with 7 bases left in between. This CDR3 is built from 11 residues. The CDR3 is CASSPLDGYTF. CDR3 coding DNA: TGTGCCAGCAGTCCCCTAGATGGCTACACCTTC.

The V gene is TRBV21-1, the J gene TRBJ2-7; TRBD1, as called in the table, went unchecked against the DNA. TRBV21-1 is noted as a pseudogene. This CDR3 spans 13 amino acids. The DNA for the CDR3 is TGTGCCAGCAACCGTACAGGGGCCTACGAGCAGTACGTC. Translated: CASNRTGAYEQYV.

By sample share, this clone is medium-sized. A much larger clone sits a single nucleotide away, making a read error possible. In the same sample, other DNA sequences code for this CDR3. This chain links TRBV2 with TRBJ2-5; 15 nucleotides match TRBD2. Per the germline V gene, CDR1 is SNHLY and CDR2 is FYNNEI. This CDR3 region has 15 residues. V was clipped by 8 bases and J by 8 bases; unmatched bases: 9. The CDR3 DNA reads as TGTGCCAGCGGCTGGACTAGCGGGGGGGCGGGCACCCAGTACTTC. Translation: CASGWTSGGAGTQYF.

This clone was counted once. The chain uses TRBV7-9 and TRBJ2-1, with 10 bases identical to TRBD1. The CDR3 sequence is 14 residues long. The V and J ends lost 3 bases and 5 bases, in that order; junction bases with no gene match: 1. Germline-derived CDR1 and CDR2 are SEHNR and FQNEAQ (reference sequence). CDR3 sequence (DNA): TGTGCCAGCAGCTTCGGACAGGGGGACAATGAGCAGTTCTTC. It codes for CASSFGQGDNEQFF.